This entry lists 17 T cell receptor beta chains sequenced from one sample in a study of beta chain features in type 1 diabetes. Notes on the study in general: All four CD4+ subsets from Type 1 diabetes patients carried moderately but significantly shorter TCRB CDR3s.

Sequencing targeted expressed TCRB transcripts, as all isolated RNA had been reverse transcribed. Some clones are missing from TCRdb's copy, which holds only in-frame ones; the method was immunoSEQ multiplex PCR. The sample has 300,000 to 400,000 clones, around an eighth seen once; the top ten hold roughly 0.015%. The antigens of these receptors remain unknown. Sample: naive CD4+ T cells from blood. All receptors derive from a woman between 18 and 30 years old with type 1 diabetes.

This clone was seen only a few times. This chain connects TRBV7-2 to TRBJ2-1; D is possibly TRBD2 (7 bases). The CDR3 loop spans 16 amino acids. Germline lookup yields CDR1 SGHTA and CDR2 FQGNSA. The V end was cut by 4 bases, the J end by 6 bases, with 19 bases between. Written as DNA, the CDR3 is TGTGCCAGCAGCTCCCGGGGGGCGGGAAGCTTCAATGAGCAGTTCTTC. Its translation is CASSSRGAGSFNEQFF.

The chain links TRBV7-2 to TRBJ1-5, with D unclear. In germline, CDR1 is SGHTA, CDR2 FQGNSA. The CDR3 length is 12 residues. V shed 4 bases and J shed 6 bases, with 7 bases lying between them. In DNA, the CDR3 is TGTGCCAGCAGCTCCTACGCTCAGCCCCAGCATTTT. Amino acid sequence: CASSSYAQPQHF.

V usage is TRBV7-3 and J usage is TRBJ2-3; the match to TRBD2 covers 11 bases. The CDR3 loop spans 16 amino acids. V dropped 5 bases and J dropped 5; count of bases not matched to a gene: 9. In germline, CDR1 is SGHTA, CDR2 FQGTGA. The CDR3 DNA follows: TGTGCCAGCAGCCCCCGACTAGCGGGAAATCTAGATACGCAGTATTTT. Its translation: CASSPRLAGNLDTQYF.

This clone was seen only a few times. The chain is built from TRBV6-5 and TRBJ2-2; tentatively, D is TRBD1 (6 bases). Germline CDR1 and CDR2: MNHEY and SVGAGI. The CDR3 extends over 15 amino acids. V lost 6 bases and J lost 5, with 16 bases in between. The CDR3, as DNA: TGTGCCAGCAGAAAACTCCAGGGGACGACCGGGGAGCTGTTTTTT. This encodes CASRKLQGTTGELFF.

The V call is TRBV30, the J call TRBJ2-1; D is ambiguous. The CDR3 has 14 residues. V was pared by 0 bases and J by 5 bases, with 11 bases between. Germline V gene lookup returns CDR1 GTSNPN and CDR2 SVGIG (reference sequence). For the CDR3, the DNA is TGTGCCTGGAGTGTAAGCCTTAAACACAATGAGCAGTTCTTC. Amino acids: CAWSVSLKHNEQFF.

V and J are TRBV4-3 and TRBJ2-1, with a tentative D call TRBD2 (7 bases). Germline lookup yields CDR1 LGHNA and CDR2 YSLEER. Trimming removed 1 base at V and 4 bases at J, with 17 bases between. This CDR3 comprises 17 residues. CDR3 amino acids: CASSQASGGLGYNEQFF. As DNA, the CDR3 is TGCGCCAGCAGCCAAGCCTCGGGGGGCCTAGGGTACAATGAGCAGTTCTTC.

The genes are TRBV6-5 and TRBJ2-1, with TRBD2 identical over 9 bases. V gave up 3 bases and J gave up 9 bases; unmatched junction bases: 9. Germline V lookup: CDR1 MNHEY, CDR2 SVGAGI. The CDR3 is 15 residues long. The chain's CDR3 is CASSYSVAGETEQFF. CDR3 nucleotides: TGTGCCAGCAGTTATTCGGTAGCGGGAGAAACTGAGCAGTTCTTC.

This clone was counted many times. The genes are TRBV29-1 and TRBJ2-7, with D possibly TRBD2 on 6 matching bases. The germline V gene has CDR1 SQVTM and CDR2 ANQGSEA. V shed 4 bases and J shed 2 bases, with 9 bases lying between them. The CDR3 covers 12 residues. The CDR3 bases are TGCAGCGTTGTAGGGAGGACCTACGAGCAGTACTTC. Its translation is CSVVGRTYEQYF.

The J gene is TRBJ2-1, the V gene TRBV5-1; 7 positions agree with TRBD2. CDR1 SGHRS and CDR2 YFSETQ come from the germline V gene. Trimming took 0 bases from V and 1 from J; bases not matched to a gene: 10. The CDR3 sequence is 18 residues long. The chain's CDR3 is CASSLEAGWRISYNEQFF. CDR3 coding DNA: TGCGCCAGCAGCTTGGAAGCGGGGTGGAGGATTTCCTACAATGAGCAGTTCTTC.

The V call is TRBV30, the J call TRBJ1-1; a possible D gene is TRBD1 (6 bases). The germline gives CDR1 GTSNPN, CDR2 SVGIG (reference sequence). The V and J ends lost 6 bases and 11 bases respectively, with 13 bases between them. The CDR3 is 10 residues long. The CDR3 DNA sequence: TGTGCCTGCTGGGGGGGCAGGGCTTTCTTT. Protein sequence: CACWGGRAFF. Drawing the rest from reference TRBV30 and TRBJ1-1, the complete variable domain is SQTIHQWPATLVQPVGSPLSLECTVEGTSNPNLYWYRQAAGRGLQLLFYSVGIGQISSEVPQNLSASRPQDRQFILSSKKLLLSDSGFYLCACWGGRAFFGQGTRLTVV.

This clone has only a few counts. CDR3: CSVGLDWGSEQFF. Here the CDR3 DNA reads TGCAGCGTTGGGTTGGACTGGGGAAGTGAGCAGTTCTTC. V and J are TRBV29-1 and TRBJ2-1, with D possibly TRBD2 on 5 matching bases. CDR3 length: 13 residues. V lost 4 bases and J 9 bases, leaving 16 bases between the germline ends. Per germline, CDR1 SQVTM and CDR2 ANQGSEA.

This clone was observed a handful of times. This CDR3 is CASSSRLAGQYF. Written as DNA, the CDR3 is TGTGCCAGCAGTTCTCGACTAGCAGGGCAGTACTTC. The chain employs TRBV28 and TRBJ2-7, with TRBD2 identical over 7 bases. CDR3 length: 12 residues. Per the germline V gene, CDR1 is MDHEN and CDR2 is SYDVKM. V lost 4 bases to trimming and J lost 9 bases; unmatched junction nucleotides: 6.

This rearrangement joins TRBV30 to TRBJ2-1, with 10 bases matching TRBD2. The V segment lost 5 bases and the J segment 9 bases; nucleotides outside the gene matches: 13. The CDR3 has 15 residues. The germline V gene has CDR1 GTSNPN and CDR2 SVGIG (reference sequence). CDR3 nucleotide sequence: TGTGCCTGGCTGGACACGGGGACTAGCGTCGGTGAGCAGTTCTTC. It codes for CAWLDTGTSVGEQFF.

The chain is built from TRBV25-1 and TRBJ1-5; TRBD1 aligns across 7 bases. The CDR3 extends over 14 amino acids. The ends lost 4 bases at V and 6 bases at J; junction bases unmatched: 6. Germline V gene sequence: CDR1 MGHDK, CDR2 SYGVNS. This CDR3 reads CASSGLQGFQPQHF. For the CDR3, the DNA is TGTGCCAGCAGTGGCCTACAGGGGTTTCAGCCCCAGCATTTT.

A few counts support this clone. The CDR3 coding sequence is TGTGCCTGGAGAGTACTATCCTCTACGCAGTATTTT. As protein: CAWRVLSSTQYF. J is TRBJ2-3 and V is TRBV30; D uncertain. The CDR3 sequence is 12 residues long. Germline assignment: CDR1 GTSNPN and CDR2 SVGIG (reference sequence). Trimming removed 3 bases from V and 8 bases from J, with 12 bases in between.

The genes are TRBV5-4 and TRBJ2-1; D remains unclear. The CDR3 has 16 amino acids. The V and J ends lost 5 bases and 0 bases respectively, with 15 bases between them. CDR1 and CDR2 from the germline V gene are SGHNT and YYREEE (reference sequence). DNA for the CDR3: TGTGCCAGCAGTCGTGGTTCAGGATTCTCCTACAATGAGCAGTTCTTC. This sequence encodes CASSRGSGFSYNEQFF.

The V gene is TRBV6-6, the J gene TRBJ2-2, with D perhaps matching TRBD2 (5 bases). The CDR3 is made up of 14 amino acids. Germline V gene lookup returns CDR1 MNHNY and CDR2 SVGAGI (reference sequence). The V gene lost 0 bases and the J gene lost 13 bases, with 15 bases spanning the gap. The CDR3 region has the DNA TGTGCCAGCAGTTACTCGATCCTGGCCAGCGGGCTGTTTTTT. It is translated as CASSYSILASGLFF.